This T cell receptor (beta chain) was observed in a study of pediatric ulcerative colitis. V was clipped by 5 bases and J by 2 bases, with 13 bases between them. The CDR3 extends over 14 amino acids. Germline-derived CDR1 and CDR2 are SEHNR and FQNEAQ (reference sequence). The protocol was immunoSEQ multiplex PCR, while the TCRdb copy is restricted to in-frame clones and leaves out a portion. The table records 55,000 to 70,000 clones, over 70% of them present only once. As concerns this clone: Antigen unknown.

Study-wide points: Blood-rectal clonal overlap within each person was significantly higher in ulcerative colitis patients than controls.

This clonotype originated in a boy aged 5 to 17 who was a control in a study of pediatric ulcerative colitis. The sequenced material came from blood. The chain uses TRBV7-9 and TRBJ2-7; D remains ambiguous. The CDR3 loop is CASSQPGSPYEQYF. The CDR3 bases are TGTGCCAGCAGCCAACCCGGCAGTCCCTACGAGCAGTACTTC.